This paragraph reports one T cell receptor beta chain. There is no known antigen for this receptor. Base-call qualities are not available, and no considerably larger clone is one nucleotide away. Including the terminal cysteine and phenylalanine, the CDR3 comprises 14 residues. Only CDR3 DNA is held: 42 bases, read in frame from base 1. Unmatched junction bases come to 3, with V trimmed by 4 bases and J by 4 bases. Sequences DFQATT (CDR1) and SNEGSKA (CDR2) are obtained from the germline V gene (reference sequence). Library construction relied on PCR. TCRdb names Illumina HiSeq 2500 as the instrument used. TCR library preparation used molecular barcoding, with unique molecular identifiers applied to normalize quantification of the TCRbeta repertoire. Using fastp at Q25 and MiXCR, TCRdb reprocessed the public reads and kept productive beta chains. Merged by CDR3 protein, the rows form single entries marked with the most common genes and DNA. The sample yields around 380,000 distinct CDR3 sequences; approximately 10% were counted once. Clones ranked in the top ten supply 4.5% to 7% of the sample.

The data derive from a study of T-cell reconstitution after alpha-beta-depleted transplantation in children listed by TCRdb under 2016. In the study overall: Using TCR repertoire profiling, the study quantitatively followed how T-cell immune reconstitution unfolded in children after TCRalphabeta/CD19-depleted allogeneic hematopoietic cell transplantation.

The chain is made from TRBV20-1 and TRBJ2-5; 13 central nucleotides agree with TRBD2. The source material was PBMCs from the stem cell graft donor, sampled from the stem cell graft. The clonotype comes from a human donor who donated a stem cell graft to a child with acute myeloid leukemia. The encoded CDR3 is CSATRLAGGETQYF. The nucleotide sequence reads as follows: TGCAGTGCTACACGACTAGCGGGGGGAGAGACCCAGTACTTC.